Below, 7 T cell receptor beta chains from the same sample are listed, as sequenced in a study of T cells in Graves' hyperthyroidism and ophthalmopathy. RNA transcripts yielded amplified TCR beta CDR3 regions. RT-PCR in the first round (using the HTBI primer set) targeted the TCR CDR3. TCRdb re-derived calls from the multiplex PCR reads in MiXCR, one entry per CDR3 protein. The sample comprises about 600,000 distinct CDR3 sequences, around 16% of which are singletons, and roughly 3.5% rests with the top ten. Sequencing input: blood. These TCRs come from a woman aged 40 to 50 with Graves' ophthalmopathy.

This chain connects TRBV5-6 to TRBJ1-6; D call uncertain. The CDR3 loop spans 14 amino acids. Germline-derived CDR1 and CDR2 are SGHDT and YYEEEE. V lost 3 bases, J lost 4 bases, and 8 bases lay in between. This CDR3 reads CASSWSGYNSPLHF. CDR3 sequence (DNA): TGTGCCAGCAGCTGGAGCGGATATAATTCACCCCTCCACTTT.

This clonotype was seen repeatedly, ten times or more. The genes are TRBV11-2 and TRBJ1-1, with D maybe TRBD1 (5 bases). This CDR3 comprises 17 residues. V was cut by 4 bases and J by 0 bases, with 18 bases left in between. The germline V gene encodes CDR1 SGHAT and CDR2 FQNNGV. Here the CDR3 reads CASSSLLGTAMNTEAFF. CDR3 DNA sequence: TGTGCCAGCAGCTCTCTGTTGGGGACGGCTATGAACACTGAAGCTTTCTTT. Full variable domain (outside the CDR3, taken from reference TRBV11-2 and TRBJ1-1): EAGVAQSPRYKIIEKRQSVAFWCNPISGHATLYWYQQILGQGPKLLIQFQNNGVVDDSQLPKDRFSAERLKGVDSTLKIQPAKLEDSAVYLCASSSLLGTAMNTEAFFGQGTRLTVV.

This clonotype was detected only a few times. The chain uses TRBV3-1 and TRBJ2-1, with TRBD2 identical over 9 bases. The CDR3 has 17 amino acids. The junction had 12 bases not matched to a gene; V was cut back by 3 bases and J by 6 bases. Germline CDR1 reads LGHDT; CDR2 reads YNNKEL (reference sequence). This chain's CDR3 is CASSQLTGTSLRNEQFF. CDR3 in DNA: TGTGCCAGCAGCCAGCTGACCGGGACTAGCCTCCGCAATGAGCAGTTCTTC.

A single count supports this clonotype. Possible read error: a much larger clone is one base away. The genes are TRBV11-2 and TRBJ1-1; perhaps TRBD1 as D (6 bases). The CDR3 loop spans 14 amino acids. Germline V gives CDR1 SGHAT, CDR2 FQNNGV. Trimming cost V 3 bases and J 4 bases, with 12 bases left between them. The CDR3 sequence is CASSFQGTGTEAFF. CDR3 sequence (DNA): TGTGCCAGCAGCTTCCAGGGGACGGGCACTGAAGCTTTCTTT.

This clonotype was seen repeatedly, ten times or more. The chain links TRBV6-5 to TRBJ2-6; either TRBD1 or TRBD2 may fit D (5 bases each). This CDR3 has 16 residues. Germline loops: CDR1 MNHEY, CDR2 SVGAGI. The germline V and J ends were trimmed by 2 bases and 7 bases, with 15 bases remaining between them. CDR3 amino acids: CASSYTGPASANVLTF. The CDR3 nucleotides are TGTGCCAGCAGTTACACGGGGCCGGCCTCCGCCAACGTCCTGACTTTC.

In its sample, this clonotype was seen many times. V is TRBV7-3 and J is TRBJ2-2; tentatively, D is TRBD1 or TRBD2 (5 bases each). CDR3 length: 15 residues. Trimming pared 2 bases from V and 5 bases from J, leaving 12 bases between. Germline loops: CDR1 SGHTA, CDR2 FQGTGA. CDR3 residues: CASSLVLEGTGELFF. The CDR3 coding sequence is TGTGCCAGCAGCTTAGTTCTAGAGGGGACCGGGGAGCTGTTTTTT.

This clonotype was detected many times. J is TRBJ2-7 and V is TRBV12-3 or TRBV12-4, with D perhaps matching TRBD2 (6 bases). CDR3 length: 12 amino acids. Trimming shortened V by 6 bases and J by 5 bases, and 11 bases separated the two germline ends. The CDR3 region has the DNA TGTGCCAGCAGCTCTCTAGCGAACGAGCAGTACTTC. Amino acid sequence: CASSSLANEQYF.